The 10 T cell receptor beta chains below come from one sample, sequenced in a study of PD-1 blockade in classical Hodgkin lymphoma. Exposure to brentuximab vedotin varied, and each patient had relapsed following autologous stem cell transplantation. This table comes from immunoSEQ multiplex PCR, and its TCRdb copy is limited to in-frame clones, with some not included. The table has about 94,000 clones, approximately 89% seen once. Sequenced here: peripheral blood mononuclear cells (PBMCs), sampled before the second cycle of nivolumab. The receptors were sampled from a human donor with classical Hodgkin lymphoma.

This clone was counted only a few times. As DNA, the CDR3 is TGTGCCATCACCCCTGGGGGAGGTACTGAAGCTTTCTTT. This codes for CAITPGGGTEAFF. This chain uses TRBV10-3 with TRBJ1-1, with D possibly being TRBD1 (5 bases). The V gene's germline CDR1 is ENHRY and CDR2 SYGVKD. The CDR3 covers 13 residues. Trimming removed 7 bases at V and 5 bases at J, with 14 bases between.

This chain uses TRBV4-1 with TRBJ2-7; 8 positions agree with TRBD2. V lost 4 bases and J lost 3; bases outside the gene matches: 5. The CDR3 is 14 amino acids. Germline V CDR1 and CDR2: MGHRA, YSYEKL. The CDR3 reads CASSPKLAGYEQYF. The DNA for the CDR3 is TGCGCCAGCAGCCCCAAGCTAGCGGGCTACGAGCAGTACTTC.

The chain joins TRBV2 to TRBJ2-5; perhaps TRBD2 as D (7 bases). Germline CDR1 and CDR2: SNHLY and FYNNEI. This CDR3 contains 15 residues. V was pared by 5 bases and J by 3 bases, with 16 bases between. CDR3 in DNA: TGTGCCAGCAGTCCCCTGGCGGGGGCAAAAGAGACCCAGTACTTC. Protein product: CASSPLAGAKETQYF.

V usage is TRBV14 and J usage is TRBJ2-2; 9 bases align to TRBD2. The germline V gene encodes CDR1 SGHDN and CDR2 FVKESK. With 5 bases clipped from V and 2 bases from J, the junction kept 6 bases outside the gene matches. This CDR3 is 16 amino acids long. As DNA, the CDR3 is TGTGCCAGCAGCAAAATAGCGGGGGCTAACACCGGGGAGCTGTTTTTT. Protein: CASSKIAGANTGELFF.

The chain carries TRBV7-9 and TRBJ2-5; 11 positions agree with TRBD2. After removal of 1 base from V and 6 bases from J, the junction contained 4 bases not matched to a gene. CDR1 and CDR2 from the germline V gene are SEHNR and FQNEAQ (reference sequence). There are 15 residues in the CDR3. This CDR3 is CASSLVSGGVQTQYF. The CDR3, as DNA: TGTGCCAGCAGCTTAGTTAGCGGGGGGGTACAGACCCAGTACTTC. The entire variable domain, with the rest obtained from reference TRBV7-9 and TRBJ2-5, is as follows: DTGVSQNPRHKITKRGQNVTFRCDPISEHNRLYWYRQTLGQGPEFLTYFQNEAQLEKSRLLSDRFSAERPKGSFSTLEIQRTEQGDSAMYLCASSLVSGGVQTQYFGPGTRLLVL.

The gene calls are TRBV5-1 and TRBJ2-7; 11 bases align to TRBD1. The length of the CDR3 is 13 residues. With V trimmed by 4 bases and J by 6 bases, 3 bases remained unmatched. CDR1 SGHRS and CDR2 YFSETQ come from the germline V gene. CDR3 in amino acids: CASSADRGLEQYF. For the CDR3, the DNA is TGCGCCAGCAGCGCGGACAGGGGGCTCGAGCAGTACTTC.

The V gene is TRBV15, the J gene TRBJ2-1, with TRBD2 matching 11 bases. CDR1 and CDR2 from the germline V gene are LNHNV and YYDKDF (reference sequence). This CDR3 comprises 16 residues. The junction had 6 bases not matched to a gene; V was cut back by 1 base and J by 7 bases. CDR3 region: CATSRARGLAENEQFF. The CDR3 DNA reads TGTGCCACCAGCAGAGCCCGGGGACTAGCGGAAAATGAGCAGTTCTTC. Full variable domain (missing parts from reference TRBV15 and TRBJ2-1): DAMVIQNPRYQVTQFGKPVTLSCSQTLNHNVMYWYQQKSSQAPKLLFHYYDKDFNNEADTPDNFQSRRPNTSFCFLDIRSPGLGDTAMYLCATSRARGLAENEQFFGPGTRLTVL.

V usage is TRBV28 and J usage is TRBJ2-2; no reliable D call. This CDR3 is 14 amino acids long. V was trimmed by 3 bases and J by 4 bases, leaving 9 bases between them. CDR1 is MDHEN and CDR2 is SYDVKM in the germline V gene. CDR3 residues: CASSFRLVTGELFF. The CDR3 DNA is TGTGCCAGCAGTTTCAGGCTTGTCACCGGGGAGCTGTTTTTT.

The chain carries TRBV5-1 and TRBJ1-2; 9 nucleotides align to TRBD1. The CDR3 spans 15 residues. The germline V gene encodes CDR1 SGHRS and CDR2 YFSETQ. The V segment lost 0 bases and the J segment 7 bases; nucleotides outside the gene matches: 7. The CDR3 is CASSLVGTGSGGYTF. The CDR3 DNA follows: TGCGCCAGCAGCTTGGTTGGGACAGGGTCCGGTGGCTACACCTTC.

The genes are TRBV7-6 and TRBJ1-1; 8 nucleotides align to TRBD1. Per the germline V gene, CDR1 is SGHVS and CDR2 is FNYEAQ. This CDR3 contains 13 residues. V dropped 5 bases and J dropped 7; count of bases not matched to a gene: 6. The CDR3 spells CASSRKDRGEAFF. In DNA, the CDR3 is TGTGCCAGCAGCCGAAAAGACAGGGGTGAAGCTTTCTTT.